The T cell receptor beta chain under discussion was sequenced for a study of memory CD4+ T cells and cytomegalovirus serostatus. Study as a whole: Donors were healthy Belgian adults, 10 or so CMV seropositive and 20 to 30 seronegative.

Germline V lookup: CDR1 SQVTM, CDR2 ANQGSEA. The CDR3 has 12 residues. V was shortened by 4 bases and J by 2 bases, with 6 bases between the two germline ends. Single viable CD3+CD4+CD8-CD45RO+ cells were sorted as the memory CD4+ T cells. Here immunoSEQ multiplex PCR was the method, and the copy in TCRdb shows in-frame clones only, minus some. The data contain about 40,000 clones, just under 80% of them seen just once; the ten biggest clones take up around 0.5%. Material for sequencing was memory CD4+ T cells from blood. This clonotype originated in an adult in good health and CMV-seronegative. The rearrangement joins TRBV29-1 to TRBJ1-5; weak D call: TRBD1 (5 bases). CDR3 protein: CSVGGGNQPQHF. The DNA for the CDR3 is TGCAGCGTTGGGGGGGGCAATCAGCCCCAGCATTTT.